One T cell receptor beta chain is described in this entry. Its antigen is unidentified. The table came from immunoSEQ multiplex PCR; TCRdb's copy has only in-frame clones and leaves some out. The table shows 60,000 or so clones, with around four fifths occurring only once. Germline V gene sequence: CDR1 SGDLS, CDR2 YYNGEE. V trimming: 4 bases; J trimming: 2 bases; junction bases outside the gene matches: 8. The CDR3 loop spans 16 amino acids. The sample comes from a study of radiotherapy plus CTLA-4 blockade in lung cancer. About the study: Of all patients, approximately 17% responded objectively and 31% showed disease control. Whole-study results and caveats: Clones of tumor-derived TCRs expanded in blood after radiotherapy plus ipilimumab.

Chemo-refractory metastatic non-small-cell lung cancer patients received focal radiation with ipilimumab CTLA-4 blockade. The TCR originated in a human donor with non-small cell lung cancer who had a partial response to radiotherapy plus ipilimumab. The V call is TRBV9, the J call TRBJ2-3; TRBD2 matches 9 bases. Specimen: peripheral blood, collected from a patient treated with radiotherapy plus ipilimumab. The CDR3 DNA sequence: TGTGCCAGCAGCCCCCGGGCGGGGGGGGACACAGATACGCAGTATTTT. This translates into CASSPRAGGDTDTQYF.